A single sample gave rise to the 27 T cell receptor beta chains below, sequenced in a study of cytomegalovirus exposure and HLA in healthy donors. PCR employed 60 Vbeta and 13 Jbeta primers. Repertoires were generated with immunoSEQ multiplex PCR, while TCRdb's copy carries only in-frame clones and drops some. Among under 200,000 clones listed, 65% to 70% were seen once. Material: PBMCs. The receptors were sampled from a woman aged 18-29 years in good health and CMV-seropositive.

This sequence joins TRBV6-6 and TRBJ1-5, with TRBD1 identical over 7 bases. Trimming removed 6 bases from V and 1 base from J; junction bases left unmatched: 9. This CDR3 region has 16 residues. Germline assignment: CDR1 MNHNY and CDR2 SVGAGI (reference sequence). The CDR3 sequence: CASSRPQGDSNQPQHF. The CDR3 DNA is TGTGCCAGCAGCCGCCCTCAGGGGGACAGCAATCAGCCCCAGCATTTT.

The CDR3 here is CAWNLGSYEQYF. The CDR3 bases are TGTGCCTGGAACCTCGGGAGTTACGAGCAGTACTTC. The rearrangement links TRBV30 to TRBJ2-7, with D maybe TRBD2 (6 bases). V was shortened by 4 bases and J by 4 bases, with 11 bases between the two germline ends. CDR1 is GTSNPN and CDR2 is SVGIG in the germline V gene (reference sequence). This CDR3 has 12 residues.

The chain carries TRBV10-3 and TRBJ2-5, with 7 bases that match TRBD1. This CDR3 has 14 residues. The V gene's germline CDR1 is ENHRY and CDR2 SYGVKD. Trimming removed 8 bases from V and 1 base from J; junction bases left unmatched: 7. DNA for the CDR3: TGTGCCATCGGCAAAACAGGGGCCCAAGAGACCCAGTACTTC. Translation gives CAIGKTGAQETQYF.

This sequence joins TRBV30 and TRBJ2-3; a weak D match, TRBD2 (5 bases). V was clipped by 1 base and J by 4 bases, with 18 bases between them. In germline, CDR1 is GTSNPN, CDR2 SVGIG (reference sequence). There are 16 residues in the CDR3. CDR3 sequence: CAWSGGSGGISDTQYF. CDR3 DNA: TGTGCCTGGAGTGGAGGAAGCGGTGGCATTTCAGATACGCAGTATTTT. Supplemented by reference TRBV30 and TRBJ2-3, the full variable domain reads SQTIHQWPATLVQPVGSPLSLECTVEGTSNPNLYWYRQAAGRGLQLLFYSVGIGQISSEVPQNLSASRPQDRQFILSSKKLLLSDSGFYLCAWSGGSGGISDTQYFGPGTRLTVL.

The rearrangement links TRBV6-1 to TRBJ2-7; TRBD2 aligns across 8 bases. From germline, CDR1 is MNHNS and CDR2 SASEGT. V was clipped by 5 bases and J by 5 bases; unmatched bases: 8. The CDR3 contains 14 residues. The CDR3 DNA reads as TGTGCCAGCAGTCCCGGGACTAGGCCGAACGAGCAGTACTTC. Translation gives CASSPGTRPNEQYF.

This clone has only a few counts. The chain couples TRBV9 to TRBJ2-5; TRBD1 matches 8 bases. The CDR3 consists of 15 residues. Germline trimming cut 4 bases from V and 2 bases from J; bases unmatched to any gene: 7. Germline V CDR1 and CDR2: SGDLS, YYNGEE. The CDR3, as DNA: TGTGCCAGCAGCCCCAGACAGGGGAGACAAGAGACCCAGTACTTC. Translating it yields CASSPRQGRQETQYF.

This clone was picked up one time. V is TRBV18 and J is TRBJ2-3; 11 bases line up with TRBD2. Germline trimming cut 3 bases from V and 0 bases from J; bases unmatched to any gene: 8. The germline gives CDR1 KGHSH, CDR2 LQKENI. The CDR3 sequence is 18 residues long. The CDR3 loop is CASSPTSGSWTSTDTQYF. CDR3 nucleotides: TGTGCCAGCTCACCTACTAGCGGGAGTTGGACTAGCACAGATACGCAGTATTTT.

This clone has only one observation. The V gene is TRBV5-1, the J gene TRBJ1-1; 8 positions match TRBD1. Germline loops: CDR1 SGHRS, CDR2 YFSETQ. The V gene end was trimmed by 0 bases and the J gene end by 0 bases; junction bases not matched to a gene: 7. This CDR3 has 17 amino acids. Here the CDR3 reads CASSLGLGDRMNTEAFF. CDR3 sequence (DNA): TGCGCCAGCAGCTTGGGGTTGGGGGACAGGATGAACACTGAAGCTTTCTTT.

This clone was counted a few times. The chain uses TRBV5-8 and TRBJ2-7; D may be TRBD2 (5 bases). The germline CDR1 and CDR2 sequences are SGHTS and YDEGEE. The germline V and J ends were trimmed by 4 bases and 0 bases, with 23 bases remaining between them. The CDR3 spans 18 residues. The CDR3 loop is CASSPKGVVGLDSYEQYF. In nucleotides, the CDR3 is TGTGCCAGCAGCCCGAAGGGAGTGGTAGGTTTGGACTCCTACGAGCAGTACTTC.

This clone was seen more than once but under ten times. DNA of the CDR3: TGCGCCAGCAGGCGCGCCTTAGGCACAGATACGCAGTATTTT. It yields the protein CASRRALGTDTQYF. J is TRBJ2-3 and V is TRBV5-1; D unclear. Trimming removed 5 bases from V and 1 base from J, with 11 bases in between. Germline V lookup: CDR1 SGHRS, CDR2 YFSETQ. The CDR3 length is 14 residues.

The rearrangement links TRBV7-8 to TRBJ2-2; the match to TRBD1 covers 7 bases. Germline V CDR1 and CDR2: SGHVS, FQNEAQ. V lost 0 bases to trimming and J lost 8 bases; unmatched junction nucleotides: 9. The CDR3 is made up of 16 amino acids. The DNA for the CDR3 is TGTGCCAGCAGCTTAGCTCGGGACAGTCCCCGGGGGGAGCTGTTTTTT. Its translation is CASSLARDSPRGELFF. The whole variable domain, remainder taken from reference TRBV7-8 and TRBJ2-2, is GAGVSQSPRYKVAKRGQDVALRCDPISGHVSLFWYQQALGQGPEFLTYFQNEAQLDKSGLPSDRFFAERPEGSVSTLKIQRTQQEDSAVYLCASSLARDSPRGELFFGEGSRLTVL.

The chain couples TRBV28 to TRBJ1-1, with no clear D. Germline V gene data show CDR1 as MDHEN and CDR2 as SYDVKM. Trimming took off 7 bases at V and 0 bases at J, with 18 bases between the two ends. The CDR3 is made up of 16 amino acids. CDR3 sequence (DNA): TGTGCCAGCAACGAGGCGGGTGGGTACATGAACACTGAAGCTTTCTTT. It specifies CASNEAGGYMNTEAFF.

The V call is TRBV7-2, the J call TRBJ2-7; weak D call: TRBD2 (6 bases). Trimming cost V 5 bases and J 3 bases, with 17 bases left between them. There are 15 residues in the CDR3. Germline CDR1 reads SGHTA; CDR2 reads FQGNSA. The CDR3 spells CASSTPDYSVYEQYF. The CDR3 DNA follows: TGTGCCAGCAGCACCCCGGACTATTCAGTCTACGAGCAGTACTTC. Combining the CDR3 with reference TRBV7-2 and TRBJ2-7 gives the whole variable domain GAGVSQSPSNKVTEKGKDVELRCDPISGHTALYWYRQSLGQGLEFLIYFQGNSAPDKSGLPSDRFSAERTGGSVSTLTIQRTQQEDSAVYLCASSTPDYSVYEQYFGPGTRLTVT.

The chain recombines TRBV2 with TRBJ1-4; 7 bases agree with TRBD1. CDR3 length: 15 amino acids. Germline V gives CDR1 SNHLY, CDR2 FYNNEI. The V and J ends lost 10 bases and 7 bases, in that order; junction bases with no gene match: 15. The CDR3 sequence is CANARGRDRPEKLFF. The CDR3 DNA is TGTGCCAACGCGAGGGGACGGGACAGACCTGAAAAACTGTTTTTT.

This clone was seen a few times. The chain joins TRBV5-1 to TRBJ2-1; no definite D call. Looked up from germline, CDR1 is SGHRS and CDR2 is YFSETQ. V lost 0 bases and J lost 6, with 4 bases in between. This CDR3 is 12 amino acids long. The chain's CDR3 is CASSLAFNEQFF. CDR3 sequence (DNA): TGCGCCAGCAGCTTGGCATTCAATGAGCAGTTCTTC.

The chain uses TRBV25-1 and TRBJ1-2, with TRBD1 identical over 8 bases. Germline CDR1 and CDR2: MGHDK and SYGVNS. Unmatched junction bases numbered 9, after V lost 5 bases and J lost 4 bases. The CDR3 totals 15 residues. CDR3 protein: CASSSPGTGPYGYTF. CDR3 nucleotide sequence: TGTGCCAGCAGTTCCCCCGGGACAGGCCCCTATGGCTACACCTTC.

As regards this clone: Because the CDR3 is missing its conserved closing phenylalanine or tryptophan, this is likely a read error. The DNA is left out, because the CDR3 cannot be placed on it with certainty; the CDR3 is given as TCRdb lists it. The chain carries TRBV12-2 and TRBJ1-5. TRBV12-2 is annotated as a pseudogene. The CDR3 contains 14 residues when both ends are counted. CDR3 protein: CASRIWPPPRPQHL.

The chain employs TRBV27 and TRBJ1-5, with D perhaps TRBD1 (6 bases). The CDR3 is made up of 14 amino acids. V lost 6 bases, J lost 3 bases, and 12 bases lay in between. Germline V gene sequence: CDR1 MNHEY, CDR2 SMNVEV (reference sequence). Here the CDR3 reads CASRAGQLNQPQHF. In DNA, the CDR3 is TGTGCCAGCAGAGCAGGACAGCTCAATCAGCCCCAGCATTTT.

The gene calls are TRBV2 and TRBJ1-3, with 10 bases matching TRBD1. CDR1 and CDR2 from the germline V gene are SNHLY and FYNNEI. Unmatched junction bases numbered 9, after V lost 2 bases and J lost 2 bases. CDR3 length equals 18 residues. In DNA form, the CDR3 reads TGTGCCAGCAGTGAAAGGGGGACAGGGGTGATTCCTGGAAACACCATATATTTT. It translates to CASSERGTGVIPGNTIYF.

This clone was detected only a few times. Here the CDR3 reads CASSSPTSGGNTGELFF. For the CDR3, the DNA is TGTGCCAGCTCATCGCCGACTAGCGGAGGGAACACCGGGGAGCTGTTTTTT. The genes are TRBV18 and TRBJ2-2, with 9 nucleotides matching TRBD2. The germline V gene has CDR1 KGHSH and CDR2 LQKENI. CDR3 length: 17 residues. The V gene end was trimmed by 5 bases and the J gene end by 1 base; junction bases not matched to a gene: 8. The full variable domain, completed using reference TRBV18 and TRBJ2-2, is NAGVMQNPRHLVRRRGQEARLRCSPMKGHSHVYWYRQLPEEGLKFMVYLQKENIIDESGMPKERFSAEFPKEGPSILRIQQVVRGDSAAYFCASSSPTSGGNTGELFFGEGSRLTVL.

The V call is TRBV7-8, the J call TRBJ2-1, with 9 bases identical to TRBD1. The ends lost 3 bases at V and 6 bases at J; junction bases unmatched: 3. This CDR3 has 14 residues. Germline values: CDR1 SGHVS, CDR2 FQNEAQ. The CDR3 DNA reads TGTGCCAGCAGCTTTCGGGACAGGGCCAATGAGCAGTTCTTC. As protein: CASSFRDRANEQFF.

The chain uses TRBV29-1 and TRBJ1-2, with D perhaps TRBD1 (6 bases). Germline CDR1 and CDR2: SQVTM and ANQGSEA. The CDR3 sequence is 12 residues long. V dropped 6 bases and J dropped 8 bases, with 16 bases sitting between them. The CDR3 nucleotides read TGCAGCGTACCCGGGACACCGGGGGGCTACACCTTC. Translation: CSVPGTPGGYTF.

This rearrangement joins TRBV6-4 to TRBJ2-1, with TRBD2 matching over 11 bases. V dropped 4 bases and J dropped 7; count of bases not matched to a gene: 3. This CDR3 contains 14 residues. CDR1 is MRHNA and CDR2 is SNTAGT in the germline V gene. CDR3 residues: CASSVLAGGNEQFF. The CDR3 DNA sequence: TGTGCCAGCAGTGTGCTAGCGGGAGGTAATGAGCAGTTCTTC.

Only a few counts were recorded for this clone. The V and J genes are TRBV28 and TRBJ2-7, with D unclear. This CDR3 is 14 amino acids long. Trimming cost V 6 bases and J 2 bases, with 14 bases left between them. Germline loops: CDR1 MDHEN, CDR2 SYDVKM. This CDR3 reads CASRSYPGTYEQYF. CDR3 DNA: TGTGCCAGCAGATCGTACCCCGGTACCTACGAGCAGTACTTC.

The CDR3 DNA follows: TGTGCCAGCAGCTTAAAACTGGCGAACACCGGGGAGCTGTTTTTT. This encodes CASSLKLANTGELFF. The chain uses TRBV11-2 and TRBJ2-2; D is undetermined. Trimming stripped 2 bases from V and 0 bases from J, with 7 bases between. Per germline, CDR1 SGHAT and CDR2 FQNNGV. The CDR3 consists of 15 residues.

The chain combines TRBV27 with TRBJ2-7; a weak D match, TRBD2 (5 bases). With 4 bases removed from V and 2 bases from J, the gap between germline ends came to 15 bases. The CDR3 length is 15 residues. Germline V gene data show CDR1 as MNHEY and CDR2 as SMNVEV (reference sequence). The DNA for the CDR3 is TGTGCCAGCAGTTCCACCGGAGGCTCCCCCTACGAGCAGTACTTC. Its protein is CASSSTGGSPYEQYF.

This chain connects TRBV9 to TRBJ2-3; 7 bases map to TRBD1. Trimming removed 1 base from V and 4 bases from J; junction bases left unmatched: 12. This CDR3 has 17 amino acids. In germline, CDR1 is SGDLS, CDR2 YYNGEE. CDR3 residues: CASSVSSPRQGADTQYF. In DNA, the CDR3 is TGTGCCAGCAGCGTATCATCCCCGAGACAGGGAGCAGATACGCAGTATTTT.